Below are 8 T cell receptor beta chains sequenced from a single sample in a study of cytomegalovirus exposure and HLA in healthy donors. Clones were read by immunoSEQ multiplex PCR, and TCRdb kept only the in-frame ones, dropping some. The sample carries 120,000 to 150,000 clones, roughly 90% recorded once. Sequenced sample: PBMCs. Receptors were obtained from a man younger than 30 in good health and CMV-seronegative.

The chain recombines TRBV7-2 with TRBJ1-3, with D tentatively TRBD1 (6 bases). V was trimmed by 1 base and J by 3 bases, leaving 10 bases between them. There are 15 residues in the CDR3. CDR1 and CDR2 (germline): SGHTA, FQGNSA. CDR3 protein: CASSLDNRVGNTIYF. The CDR3 DNA reads as TGTGCCAGCAGCTTAGATAACAGGGTTGGAAACACCATATATTTT.

CDR3 coding DNA: TGTGCCAGCAGCCTGACAGTTACTGAAGCTTTCTTT. Protein product: CASSLTVTEAFF. The J gene is TRBJ1-1, the V gene TRBV5-8; tentative D call: TRBD1 (5 bases). The CDR3 totals 12 residues. V was shortened by 4 bases and J by 5 bases, with 9 bases between the two germline ends. Per germline, CDR1 SGHTS and CDR2 YDEGEE.

The chain joins TRBV7-9 to TRBJ2-1; 8 nucleotides align to TRBD1. The CDR3 spans 16 residues. V shed 5 bases, J shed 4 bases, and the junction held 10 bases outside the gene matches. From germline, CDR1 is SEHNR and CDR2 FQNEAQ (reference sequence). CDR3: CASSGLSGQAYNEQFF. CDR3 nucleotides: TGTGCCAGCAGCGGCCTCTCGGGACAGGCTTACAATGAGCAGTTCTTC. The entire variable domain, with the rest obtained from reference TRBV7-9 and TRBJ2-1, is as follows: DTGVSQNPRHKITKRGQNVTFRCDPISEHNRLYWYRQTLGQGPEFLTYFQNEAQLEKSRLLSDRFSAERPKGSFSTLEIQRTEQGDSAMYLCASSGLSGQAYNEQFFGPGTRLTVL.

The V call is TRBV7-9, the J call TRBJ2-7; D is possibly TRBD2 (5 bases). The V gene lost 1 base and the J gene lost 2 bases, with 9 bases spanning the gap. This CDR3 region has 14 residues. Germline V lookup: CDR1 SEHNR, CDR2 FQNEAQ (reference sequence). CDR3 nucleotide sequence: TGTGCCAGCAGCTTAGGGGGAGTAGCCTACGAGCAGTACGTC. It is translated as CASSLGGVAYEQYV.

V is TRBV5-6 and J is TRBJ1-1; D might be TRBD1 (6 bases). This CDR3 has 16 amino acids. V lost 3 bases, J lost 1 base, and 16 bases lay in between. CDR1 is SGHDT and CDR2 is YYEEEE in the germline V gene. The CDR3 protein is CASSSQAGTSNTEAFF. CDR3 coding DNA: TGTGCCAGCAGCTCCCAAGCCGGGACATCGAACACTGAAGCTTTCTTT. Complete variable domain (other parts from reference TRBV5-6 and TRBJ1-1): DAGVTQSPTHLIKTRGQQVTLRCSPKSGHDTVSWYQQALGQGPQFIFQYYEEEERQRGNFPDRFSGHQFPNYSSELNVNALLLGDSALYLCASSSQAGTSNTEAFFGQGTRLTVV.

J is TRBJ2-7 and V is TRBV5-1; 10 bases match TRBD1. V was pared by 5 bases and J by 3 bases, with 8 bases of the junction left unmatched. CDR1 and CDR2 from the germline V gene are SGHRS and YFSETQ. This CDR3 region has 15 residues. CDR3: CASRRDRGSGYEQYF. The CDR3 coding sequence is TGCGCCAGCAGAAGGGACAGGGGAAGTGGCTACGAGCAGTACTTC.

In its sample, this clone was seen once. The V and J genes are TRBV7-8 and TRBJ2-2; no clear D gene. The length of the CDR3 is 14 residues. Trimming removed 2 bases from V and 3 bases from J, with 7 bases in between. Germline CDR1 reads SGHVS; CDR2 reads FQNEAQ. As DNA, the CDR3 is TGTGCCAGCAGCTTAAATCCGGACACCGGGGAGCTGTTTTTT. Translating it yields CASSLNPDTGELFF.

This rearrangement joins TRBV29-1 to TRBJ2-7; possible D gene TRBD2, 6 bases. CDR1 and CDR2 from the germline V gene are SQVTM and ANQGSEA. V lost 2 bases, J lost 2 bases, and 16 bases lay in between. The CDR3 spans 15 residues. The CDR3 DNA reads TGCAGCGTTGAAAGAGCAAGTGCGGGAACCTACGAGCAGTACGTC. It specifies CSVERASAGTYEQYV.